This T cell receptor (beta chain) was obtained from a study of human T cells and chemical hapten exposure. Germline V gene data show CDR1 as DFQATT and CDR2 as SNEGSKA (reference sequence). The V end was cut by 0 bases, the J end by 0 bases, with 13 bases between. The CDR3 runs to 16 residues. TCRdb itself ran the RACE reads through MiXCR, one entry per CDR3 protein. The sample consists of roughly 80,000 distinct CDR3 sequences, 14% of them appearing once. This clonotype was found a few times. Time point here: pre-sensitization, week 0. Treatment defined: therapeutic diphenylcyclopropenone sensitization with weekly scalp DPC.

Sequencing used whole blood, obtained in connection with sensitization to the hapten diphenylcyclopropenone (DPC). The receptor was isolated from a woman aged 45-60 years with alopecia areata. Some clones in this sample may be carry-over from other donors' samples. The chain links TRBV20-1 to TRBJ2-3; tentatively, D is TRBD2 (5 bases). The CDR3 is CSARDGEAASTDTQYF. The CDR3, as DNA: TGCAGTGCTAGAGACGGCGAAGCGGCTAGCACAGATACGCAGTATTTT.